This T cell receptor (beta chain) comes out of a study of cytomegalovirus exposure and HLA in healthy donors. Study at large: Unique TCRs from HLA-typed donors, some 85 million of them, were held in an early data release. Findings of the study overall: Previously analyzed data showed that most TCR beta V segments were productive at a frequency of about 87% or about 30%.

Researchers ran the PCR with 60 Vbeta and 13 Jbeta primers. Original analysis: Counted up in a later analysis, unique TCR beta chains came to roughly 80 million, with around 12 million shared. The repertoire was sequenced with immunoSEQ multiplex PCR; TCRdb's copy has only in-frame clones and lacks some. V, J and clone size derive from that table, while D and trimming were established from the DNA sequence. In the table there are more than 150,000 clones, over 65% of which are singletons. The V and J ends lost 0 bases and 6 bases, in that order; junction bases with no gene match: 15. The CDR3 covers 19 residues. The germline gives CDR1 SGDLS, CDR2 YYNGEE. This clone has more than one count but fewer than ten. Its antigen remains unknown.

The V call is TRBV9, the J call TRBJ2-1; 10 bases agree with TRBD2. The sequenced sample was PBMCs. The sequence was obtained from a woman in her 50s in good health and CMV-seropositive. The CDR3 nucleotides read TGTGCCAGCAGCGTAGCTGATAGCGGGGGGTCAAAGGGGTCCAATGAGCAGTTCTTC. It translates to CASSVADSGGSKGSNEQFF.